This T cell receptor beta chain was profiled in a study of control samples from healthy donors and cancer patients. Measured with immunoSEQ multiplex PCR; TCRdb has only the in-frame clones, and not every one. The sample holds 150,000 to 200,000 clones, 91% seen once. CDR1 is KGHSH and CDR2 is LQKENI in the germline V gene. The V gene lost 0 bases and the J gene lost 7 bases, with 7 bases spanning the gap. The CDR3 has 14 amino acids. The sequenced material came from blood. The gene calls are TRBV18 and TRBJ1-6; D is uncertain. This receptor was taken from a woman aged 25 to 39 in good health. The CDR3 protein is CASSPPVVNSPLHF. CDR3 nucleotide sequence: TGTGCCAGCTCACCACCGGTCGTGAATTCACCCCTCCACTTT.